Detailed here is one TCR beta chain. What it recognizes is unknown. Naive CD8 isolation took CD45RO-negative cells positively selected for CCR7 and excluded terminally differentiated effector memory CD45RA+ cells. Each PCR replicate from the sorted subsets contained roughly 210 ng DNA, which is about 31,000 T cell genomes. Assay used: immunoSEQ multiplex PCR; TCRdb lists only in-frame clones, some missing. The data contain approximately 1.9 million clones, about 94% of them singletons. This sample is part of a study of shared clonotypes between healthy human individuals. Background on the study: Contributing individuals were a couple of females and three males aged 18 to 49.

General observations from the study: Sampling involved blood alone; tissue repertoires likely differ.

The CDR3 totals 14 residues. Between the trimmed V and J ends, which lost 4 bases and 0 bases, there was a span of 8 bases. Germline CDR1 is KGHSH and CDR2 is LQKENI. Input material: naive CD8+ T cells from PBMCs. The receptor comes from a man between 18 and 29 years old in good health. Some clones in this sample may be carry-over from other donors' samples. This chain connects TRBV18 to TRBJ2-3; D perhaps matches TRBD2 (5 bases). In DNA, the CDR3 is TGTGCCAGCTCACTCGAGCGGAGCACAGATACGCAGTATTTT. Its protein product is CASSLERSTDTQYF.